This T cell receptor (beta chain) derives from a study of shared clonotypes between healthy human individuals. Whole-study findings and limits: Against clonotypes common to all four donors, non-shared ones had lower generation probabilities.

This clone was detected a few times. Its antigen remains unidentified. Sequencing used immunoSEQ multiplex PCR; TCRdb keeps in-frame clones, though not all of them. The sample contains approximately 2,300,000 clones, around 90% of which appear only once. Sequenced: naive CD4+ T cells from PBMCs. Regarding subset: CD45RA+ positively selected. This TCR was sampled from a man younger than 35 in good health. Some clones in this sample may be carry-over from other donors' samples.

The CDR3 spells CASSEYRIEGGYTF. CDR3 nucleotides: TGTGCCAGCAGTGAATACCGGATCGAGGGCGGCTACACCTTC. This chain connects TRBV25-1 to TRBJ1-2; no reliable D call. The CDR3 has 14 amino acids. Trimming removed 0 bases from V and 8 bases from J, with 13 bases in between. Germline assignment: CDR1 MGHDK and CDR2 SYGVNS.